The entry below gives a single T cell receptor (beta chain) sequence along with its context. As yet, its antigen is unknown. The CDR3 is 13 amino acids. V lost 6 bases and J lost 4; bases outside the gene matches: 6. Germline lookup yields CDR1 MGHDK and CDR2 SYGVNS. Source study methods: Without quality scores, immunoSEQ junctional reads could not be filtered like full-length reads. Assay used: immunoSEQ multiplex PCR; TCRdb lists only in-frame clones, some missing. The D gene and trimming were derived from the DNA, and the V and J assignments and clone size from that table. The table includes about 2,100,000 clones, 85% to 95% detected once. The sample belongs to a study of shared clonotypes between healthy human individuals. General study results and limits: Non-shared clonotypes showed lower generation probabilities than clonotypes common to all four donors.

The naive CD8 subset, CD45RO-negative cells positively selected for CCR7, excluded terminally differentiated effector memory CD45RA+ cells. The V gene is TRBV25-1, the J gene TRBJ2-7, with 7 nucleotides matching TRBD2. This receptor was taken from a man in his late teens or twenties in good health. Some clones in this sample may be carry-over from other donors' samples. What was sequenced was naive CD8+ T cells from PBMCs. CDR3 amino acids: CASRSSSGYEQYF. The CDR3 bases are TGTGCCAGCAGGTCCTCTAGCGGTTACGAGCAGTACTTC.